This entry describes one T cell receptor (beta chain). TCRdb redid the calling of the reads with MiXCR, one entry per CDR3 protein. The sample consists of 200,000 to 300,000 distinct CDR3 sequences, about 12% of them appearing once. The data derive from a study of T cell repertoires in cytomegalovirus infection. Study context: CMV infection and matching HLA type were both indicated by public TCR beta signatures.

CDR3 length equals 15 residues. Trimming removed 6 bases from V and 0 bases from J, with 12 bases in between. The germline gives CDR1 SGHNT, CDR2 YYREEE (reference sequence). Input material: PBMCs. The sequence was collected from a human donor in good health (CMV status not recorded). Some clones in this sample may be carry-over from other donors' samples. The V and J genes are TRBV5-4 and TRBJ2-2, with D tentatively TRBD2 (5 bases). In nucleotides, the CDR3 is TGTGCCAGCACCTCGAAGGGAGCGAACACCGGGGAGCTGTTTTTT. It specifies CASTSKGANTGELFF.